This T cell receptor beta chain comes out of a study of PD-1 blockade in classical Hodgkin lymphoma. General study results and limits: Prior therapy or disease activity may underlie the repertoire differences, whose causes remain undefined. Compared with healthy donors, newly diagnosed patients reportedly showed lower baseline TCR diversity.

The time point was: newly diagnosed, previously untreated cHL patient sample. A comparison was provided by newly diagnosed, untreated classical Hodgkin lymphoma PBMCs. V was trimmed by 1 base and J by 6 bases, leaving 13 bases between them. The CDR3 covers 14 residues. Germline CDR1 SGHAT, CDR2 FQNNGV. For this clone: Its antigen is not identified.

Measured with immunoSEQ multiplex PCR; TCRdb has only the in-frame clones, and not every one. Of about 46,000 clones listed, around 90% were seen once; the top ten hold roughly 5.3%. This TCR was sampled from a human donor with classical Hodgkin lymphoma. The sequencing input was peripheral blood mononuclear cells (PBMCs). The chain joins TRBV11-2 to TRBJ2-7, with D uncertain. CDR3 DNA: TGTGCCAGCAGCTTAGTTCTCGGCAGCGTCGAGCAGTACTTC. Residues: CASSLVLGSVEQYF.